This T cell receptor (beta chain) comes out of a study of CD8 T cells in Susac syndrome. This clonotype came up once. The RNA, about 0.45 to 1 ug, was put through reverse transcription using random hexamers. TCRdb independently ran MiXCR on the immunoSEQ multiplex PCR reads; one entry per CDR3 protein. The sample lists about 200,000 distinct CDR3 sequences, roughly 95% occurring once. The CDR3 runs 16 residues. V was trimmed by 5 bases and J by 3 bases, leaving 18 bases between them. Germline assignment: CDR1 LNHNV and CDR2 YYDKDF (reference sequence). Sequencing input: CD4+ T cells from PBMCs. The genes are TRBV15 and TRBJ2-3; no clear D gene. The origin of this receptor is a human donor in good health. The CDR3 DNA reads TGTGCCACCAGCCGCTCTATAGACGGATCTACAGATACGCAGTATTTT. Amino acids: CATSRSIDGSTDTQYF.